This T cell receptor (beta chain) was obtained from a study of blood T cell repertoires in COVID-19 (dated by TCRdb to about 2020). With regard to the full study: Samples covering the acute and convalescent phases of COVID-19 were provided by collaborators in the United States, Italy and Spain. The material from the prospective study consisted of cDNA or gDNA derived from T cells, B-cell-depleted T cells, or PBMCs. The repertoires were made available in a free public database intended to serve as a resource for research on the immune response to SARS-CoV-2. The sample metadata nearly always contained a de-identified subject ID, COVID-19 status, age in years and sex. Subjects who had been exposed to COVID-19, were actively infected with it, or had recovered from it provided the deeply sampled blood TCRbeta repertoires that made up the dataset. The samples were drawn from the first 160 participants of the ongoing ImmuneRACE study and from roughly 1,300 subjects provided by 6 global collaborators. Where available, HLA class I and class II types were taken from metadata supplied by the sample provider and were not determined by assay-based typing.

Each collaborating institution followed its own protocols to collect whole blood in K2EDTA tubes. For TCRbeta analysis, collaborator samples were shipped as frozen whole blood, as isolated PBMCs, or as DNA extracted from either sample type. The immunoSEQ Assay, a bias-controlled multiplex PCR, was used to amplify TCRbeta CDR3 regions from genomic DNA. Turning to the authors' computational methods: The number of nucleated cells in each sample was estimated from the amplification of reference gene primers within the assay. To quantify the absolute abundance of each unique TCRbeta CDR3 rearrangement, sequence reads were collapsed and filtered. For each sample, productive Simpson clonality was calculated as the square root of Simpson's diversity index across productive rearrangements. TCRdb re-hosts the immuneACCESS table, in-frame sequences only. Its copies lack some clones; in the studies checked, an unresolved V gene accounts for under half of them, and the cause for the rest is not known. V and J calls and clone size are those listed in that table; D and trimming were worked out from the DNA. A total of approximately 100,000 clones appear in this sample, approximately 82% of them only once. The ten top clones hold 18% of the sample.

Results and caveats for the whole study, not just this receptor: The quantity of clinical and demographic metadata differed by source and by participant and was supplied without curation.

To note about this clone: No antigen is known for it. The record has no base qualities; no much larger clone is one base away.

The sequence was obtained from a woman aged 55-70 years with acute or convalescent COVID-19. Sequences were obtained from peripheral blood.

The CDR3 protein: CASSLSRYNEQFF. At the DNA level, the sequence is TGTGCCAGCAGTTTGTCCAGGTACAATGAGCAGTTCTTC. The rearranged chain carries TRBV27 and TRBJ2-1, with the D gene uncertain. The junction carries 7 bases between V and J, which are trimmed by 3 bases and 4 bases respectively. CDR3 length: 13 amino acids, cysteine to phenylalanine. Only the CDR3 part of the read is kept: 39 bases, read in frame from the first base. CDR1 is given as MNHEY and CDR2 as SMNVEV, both from the germline V gene (reference sequence).